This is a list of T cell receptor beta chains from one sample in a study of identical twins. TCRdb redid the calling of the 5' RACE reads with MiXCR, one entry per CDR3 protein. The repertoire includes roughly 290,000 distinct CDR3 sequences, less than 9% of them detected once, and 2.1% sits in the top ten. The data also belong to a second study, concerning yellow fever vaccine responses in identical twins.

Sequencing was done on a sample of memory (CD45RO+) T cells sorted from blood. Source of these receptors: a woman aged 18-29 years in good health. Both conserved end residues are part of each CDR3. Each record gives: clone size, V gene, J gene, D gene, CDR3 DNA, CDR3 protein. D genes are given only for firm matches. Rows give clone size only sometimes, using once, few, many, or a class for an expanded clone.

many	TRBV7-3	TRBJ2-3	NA	TGTGCCAGCAGCTCTACCGGGGGAAGCACAGATACGCAGTATTTT	CASSSTGGSTDTQYF
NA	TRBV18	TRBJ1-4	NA	TGTGCCAGCTCACCACTCGCAGACAATAATGAAAAACTGTTTTTT	CASSPLADNNEKLFF
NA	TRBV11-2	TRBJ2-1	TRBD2	TGTGCCAGCAGCTTAATGCGACTAGCGGGGGCCCCCTACAATGAGCAGTTCTTC	CASSLMRLAGAPYNEQFF
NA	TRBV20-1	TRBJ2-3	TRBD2	TGCAGTGCTAGTGGAGCGGGGGGCGGTACAGATACGCAGTATTTT	CSASGAGGGTDTQYF
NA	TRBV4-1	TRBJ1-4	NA	TGCGCCAGCAGCCAAGTGTCAGGGGTGGGTGAAAAACTGTTTTTT	CASSQVSGVGEKLFF
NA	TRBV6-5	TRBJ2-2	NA	TGTGCCAGCGGGTACACCGGGGAGCTGTTTTTT	CASGYTGELFF
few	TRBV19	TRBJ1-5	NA	TGTGCCAGTAGTCCCTTAGGTTTAGAGGAAAAGAATCAGCCCCAGCATTTT	CASSPLGLEEKNQPQHF
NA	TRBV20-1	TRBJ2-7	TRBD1	TGCAGTGCTAGAGGGACAGGGGGTTTGTACGAGCAGTACTTC	CSARGTGGLYEQYF
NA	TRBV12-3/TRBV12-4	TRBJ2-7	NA	TGTGCCAGCAGTTTTACCGGTCCCTCCTACGAGCAGTACTTC	CASSFTGPSYEQYF
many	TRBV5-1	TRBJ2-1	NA	TGCGCCAGCAGCTTGGGCGTGCGTAACAGCAAGAGGGATGAGCAGTTCTTC	CASSLGVRNSKRDEQFF
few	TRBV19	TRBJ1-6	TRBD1	TGTGCCAGTACCTCGACAGGGCCTCTTAATTCACCCCTCCACTTT	CASTSTGPLNSPLHF
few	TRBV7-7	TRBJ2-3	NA	TGTGCCAGCAGCCCAATCGGGGGCCGAGGAGATACGCAGTATTTT	CASSPIGGRGDTQYF
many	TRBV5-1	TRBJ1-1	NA	TGCGCCAGCATTTTTGGGGATCAAAACACTGAAGCTTTCTTT	CASIFGDQNTEAFF